This TCR beta chain is drawn from a study of cytomegalovirus exposure and HLA in healthy donors. Turning to the study itself: Around 190 million T cells yielded 120 million or so unique TCR beta sequences, as an earlier analysis found. Study-wide findings and caveats: Follow-up analysis seemed to connect common viral pathogens with several of the most significant clusters identified. Later genetic work tied a missense DCLRE1C variant to beta-chain V and J trimming. Investigators reported 150 to 200 TCR beta chains as tied to cytomegalovirus.

The primer mix had 60 Vbeta and 13 Jbeta primers. Clones were read by immunoSEQ multiplex PCR, and TCRdb kept only the in-frame ones, dropping some. The sample lists approximately 100,000 clones, under 80% occurring once. On this clone: Its antigen is as yet unknown.

The CDR3 has 13 amino acids. V dropped 6 bases and J dropped 4; count of bases not matched to a gene: 4. From germline, CDR1 is LNHDA and CDR2 SQIVND (reference sequence). This clonotype originated in a woman between 18 and 29 years old in good health and CMV-seropositive. This rearrangement joins TRBV19 to TRBJ1-1; the match to TRBD1 covers 8 bases. The sequencing input was PBMCs. CDR3 residues: CASRDRVGTEAFF. CDR3 DNA sequence: TGTGCCAGTAGGGACAGGGTGGGCACTGAAGCTTTCTTT.